The 27 T cell receptor beta chains in this list originate from one sample, sequenced in a study of blood T cell repertoires in COVID-19. Here immunoSEQ multiplex PCR was the method, and the copy in TCRdb shows in-frame clones only, minus some. The sample carries roughly 120,000 clones, over 65% recorded once. Sequenced sample: peripheral blood. These receptors came from a man in his fifties or sixties with acute or convalescent COVID-19.

The J gene is TRBJ2-3, the V gene TRBV28, with 7 nucleotides matching TRBD2. Germline V gene lookup returns CDR1 MDHEN and CDR2 SYDVKM. V was clipped by 10 bases and J by 6 bases; unmatched bases: 10. The CDR3 is made up of 13 amino acids. As DNA, the CDR3 is TGTGCCACCAACGGGGAGGGCGTTGATACGCAGTATTTT. Its translation is CATNGEGVDTQYF.

This chain links TRBV30 with TRBJ2-2; 7 bases match TRBD1. The length of the CDR3 is 15 residues. Per germline, CDR1 GTSNPN and CDR2 SVGIG (reference sequence). The J segment lost 3 bases and the V segment lost 4 bases, leaving 8 bases of the junction unmatched. CDR3 in DNA: TGTGCCTGGAAAAATAGGCAGGGGGACACCGGGGAGCTGTTTTTT. Translated, it gives CAWKNRQGDTGELFF.

This clone was detected only once. The chain employs TRBV10-2 and TRBJ2-6; 10 bases map to TRBD1. The germline gives CDR1 WSHSY, CDR2 SAAADI. CDR3 length: 21 amino acids. After removal of 3 bases from V and 1 base from J, the junction contained 15 bases not matched to a gene. As DNA, the CDR3 is TGCGCCAGCAGTGACCCTCTCGGACAGGGGGTTTCGTGGTCTGGGGCCAACGTCCTGACTTTC. Protein product: CASSDPLGQGVSWSGANVLTF.

The chain carries TRBV5-1 and TRBJ2-1; 7 nucleotides match TRBD2. Germline V gene lookup returns CDR1 SGHRS and CDR2 YFSETQ. Trimming cost V 7 bases and J 7 bases; bases outside gene matches: 8. The CDR3 consists of 13 residues. The DNA of the CDR3 is TGCGCCAGCGCCGCGGGAGTGGGGAATGAGCAGTTCTTC. Amino acids: CASAAGVGNEQFF.

The chain recombines TRBV29-1 with TRBJ1-5; D is uncertain. CDR1 is SQVTM, CDR2 ANQGSEA, per germline. V shed 1 base and J shed 2 bases, with 6 bases lying between them. The CDR3 length is 13 residues. The CDR3 coding sequence is TGCAGCGTTGAAGTGGGCGGCAATCAGCCCCAGCATTTT. Translating it yields CSVEVGGNQPQHF.

CDR3 sequence (DNA): TGTGCCAGCAGTTACTCGGCTAGCGGGTTCTACGAGCAGTACTTC. Its translation: CASSYSASGFYEQYF. This rearrangement joins TRBV6-2 or TRBV6-3 to TRBJ2-7; 8 positions match TRBD2. There are 15 residues in the CDR3. The junction had 4 bases not matched to a gene; V was cut back by 0 bases and J by 3 bases. Germline CDR1 is MNHEY and CDR2 is SVGEGT.

CDR3 nucleotide sequence: TGTGCCAGCAGTTTACTCCGGGAGCGGAGAGATACGCAGTATTTT. Translated, it gives CASSLLRERRDTQYF. The chain uses TRBV6-5 and TRBJ2-3; D possibly corresponds to TRBD2 (6 bases). V lost 4 bases and J 5 bases, leaving 16 bases between the germline ends. This CDR3 spans 15 amino acids. Per germline, CDR1 MNHEY and CDR2 SVGAGI.

The V gene is TRBV19, the J gene TRBJ1-6, with 7 bases aligning to TRBD1. The germline gives CDR1 LNHDA, CDR2 SQIVND (reference sequence). Trimming cost V 7 bases and J 7 bases; bases outside gene matches: 7. This CDR3 has 14 residues. This CDR3 is CASNLQGSNSPLHF. The CDR3 DNA reads TGTGCCAGTAACCTACAGGGGTCCAATTCACCCCTCCACTTT.

The J gene is TRBJ2-1, the V gene TRBV14; a possible D gene is TRBD2 (6 bases). The length of the CDR3 is 15 residues. Looked up from germline, CDR1 is SGHDN and CDR2 is FVKESK. Trimming removed 2 bases from V and 12 bases from J, with 20 bases in between. The CDR3 DNA reads as TGTGCCAGCAGCCAATCTTTCCGGTCTCTGGAGGGGCAGTTCTTC. The encoded protein is CASSQSFRSLEGQFF.

The V and J genes are TRBV7-8 and TRBJ1-5; the D gene is possibly TRBD1 (6 bases). This CDR3 has 16 residues. CDR1 SGHVS and CDR2 FQNEAQ come from the germline V gene. Trimming left V 0 bases short and J 3 bases short, with 12 bases between. CDR3 protein: CASSLAVGQNNQPQHF. The CDR3 bases are TGTGCCAGCAGCTTAGCGGTAGGACAGAACAATCAGCCCCAGCATTTT.

The V call is TRBV6-6, the J call TRBJ2-7; TRBD1 aligns across 12 bases. The CDR3 is 15 residues long. Looked up from germline, CDR1 is MNHNY and CDR2 is SVGAGI (reference sequence). Germline trimming cut 5 bases from V and 6 bases from J; bases unmatched to any gene: 8. Here the CDR3 reads CASSRTGTGGTEQYF. CDR3 DNA: TGTGCCAGCAGTCGCACCGGGACAGGGGGCACCGAGCAGTACTTC.

The chain uses TRBV5-1 and TRBJ2-6, with D possibly being TRBD1 (5 bases). Trimming cost V 4 bases and J 2 bases, with 10 bases left between them. Germline V gene lookup returns CDR1 SGHRS and CDR2 YFSETQ. CDR3 length: 15 residues. Written as DNA, the CDR3 is TGCGCCAGCAGCCCGCCGACAGCTGGGGCCAACGTCCTGACTTTC. Its translation: CASSPPTAGANVLTF.

This clone was recorded a few times. The CDR3 is CASSKAMNTEAFF. CDR3 sequence (DNA): TGCGCCAGCAGCAAAGCGATGAACACTGAAGCTTTCTTT. This sequence joins TRBV10-1 and TRBJ1-1; D is ambiguous. The CDR3 is 13 amino acids. V dropped 6 bases and J dropped 0 bases, with 8 bases sitting between them. From germline, CDR1 is WNHNN and CDR2 SYGVQD (reference sequence).

The count of this clone is one. The rearrangement links TRBV24-1 to TRBJ1-1, with TRBD1 identical over 8 bases. CDR1 is KGHDR and CDR2 is SFDVKD in the germline V gene. With V trimmed by 9 bases and J by 5 bases, 7 bases remained unmatched. CDR3 length: 13 residues. The CDR3 DNA follows: TGTGCCACCCTGACAGGGGCGGGGACTGAAGCTTTCTTT. It specifies CATLTGAGTEAFF.

The chain employs TRBV19 and TRBJ1-1; D uncertain. The germline gives CDR1 LNHDA, CDR2 SQIVND (reference sequence). This CDR3 is 14 amino acids long. The V end lost 5 bases, the J end lost 2 bases, and 12 bases lay between the germline ends. The DNA for the CDR3 is TGTGCCAGTAGTGCCCCCCTGAGAAACACTGAAGCTTTCTTT. This codes for CASSAPLRNTEAFF.

V gene TRBV27 combines with J gene TRBJ2-7, with D perhaps TRBD2 (7 bases). The CDR3 has 15 amino acids. Per germline, CDR1 MNHEY and CDR2 SMNVEV (reference sequence). V was trimmed by 5 bases and J by 3 bases, leaving 17 bases between them. CDR3 coding DNA: TGTGCCAGCAGTCAAGGGGGGACTACCGGCTACGAGCAGTACTTC. As protein: CASSQGGTTGYEQYF.

The chain combines TRBV28 with TRBJ1-4, with TRBD1 as a possible D gene (6 bases). The germline V and J ends were trimmed by 2 bases and 10 bases, with 11 bases remaining between them. The CDR3 loop spans 13 amino acids. Germline V gene sequence: CDR1 MDHEN, CDR2 SYDVKM. The CDR3 spells CASSLGLRGKLFF. Written as DNA, the CDR3 is TGTGCCAGCAGTTTAGGTCTCAGGGGAAAACTGTTTTTT.

The chain couples TRBV4-1 to TRBJ1-2, with D unresolved. The germline V gene encodes CDR1 MGHRA and CDR2 YSYEKL. The ends were cut back, 1 base at V and 4 bases at J, with 7 bases in the middle. The CDR3 covers 13 residues. Written as DNA, the CDR3 is TGCGCCAGCAGCCAAGGGGAGACCTATGGCTACACCTTC. Protein product: CASSQGETYGYTF.

V gene TRBV11-2 combines with J gene TRBJ2-4; a possible D gene is TRBD1 (5 bases). CDR1 and CDR2 from the germline V gene are SGHAT and FQNNGV. CDR3 length: 13 residues. Trimming took 5 bases from V and 8 from J, leaving 13 bases between them. CDR3 loop: CASSRTQGDIQYF. The CDR3 DNA sequence: TGTGCCAGCAGCCGGACACAAGGGGACATTCAGTACTTC. Variable domain in full (rest from reference TRBV11-2 and TRBJ2-4): EAGVAQSPRYKIIEKRQSVAFWCNPISGHATLYWYQQILGQGPKLLIQFQNNGVVDDSQLPKDRFSAERLKGVDSTLKIQPAKLEDSAVYLCASSRTQGDIQYFGAGTRLSVL.

V and J are TRBV6-2 or TRBV6-3 and TRBJ2-1; 10 nucleotides match TRBD2. The ends lost 2 bases at V and 9 bases at J; junction bases unmatched: 7. CDR3 length: 15 residues. Germline V lookup: CDR1 MNHEY, CDR2 SVGEGT. For the CDR3, the DNA is TGTGCCAGCAGTTACGGGGCTAGCGGGAGTGTTGAGCAGTTCTTC. Translation: CASSYGASGSVEQFF.

In this sample, this clone turned up a few times. This chain uses TRBV7-9 with TRBJ2-5, with a tentative D call TRBD1 (6 bases). Germline loops: CDR1 SEHNR, CDR2 FQNEAQ (reference sequence). CDR3 size: 15 residues. The ends were cut back, 1 base at V and 5 bases at J, with 14 bases in the middle. CDR3 protein: CASSLVGHREETQYF. CDR3 bases: TGTGCCAGCAGCTTAGTGGGGCACAGGGAGGAGACCCAGTACTTC.

This chain uses TRBV9 with TRBJ1-2; 7 nucleotides line up with TRBD1. Germline CDR1 and CDR2: SGDLS and YYNGEE. V lost 2 bases to trimming and J lost 2 bases; unmatched junction nucleotides: 9. This CDR3 is 16 amino acids long. CDR3 in DNA: TGTGCCAGCAGCGTTTTTGACAGGGTGGGGAACTATGGCTACACCTTC. Its protein product is CASSVFDRVGNYGYTF.

In this sample, this clone turned up a few times. This sequence joins TRBV19 and TRBJ2-7; TRBD2 matches at 9 bases. Germline loops: CDR1 LNHDA, CDR2 SQIVND (reference sequence). The ends lost 7 bases at V and 1 base at J; junction bases unmatched: 5. This CDR3 spans 14 amino acids. The CDR3, as DNA: TGTGCCAGTACCGTGACTAGCGGTTCCTACGAGCAGTACTTC. Amino acid sequence: CASTVTSGSYEQYF.

The chain has TRBV4-3 and TRBJ2-3; TRBD2 matches 14 bases. This CDR3 is built from 19 residues. The V and J ends lost 1 base and 4 bases, in that order; junction bases with no gene match: 10. Germline CDR1 and CDR2: LGHNA and YSLEER. The CDR3: CASSQGLGTSGSRADTQYF. As DNA, the CDR3 is TGCGCCAGCAGCCAAGGGCTTGGGACTAGCGGGAGTAGGGCAGATACGCAGTATTTT.

The V call is TRBV19, the J call TRBJ2-7, with TRBD2 matching 13 bases. From germline, CDR1 is LNHDA and CDR2 SQIVND (reference sequence). V shed 2 bases and J 3 bases; nucleotides not matched to a gene: 28. This CDR3 region has 24 residues. The CDR3 DNA is TGTGCCAGTAGTATATATATGGACAGGGCAACACTAGCGGGAGGGGGCCTCCCCTACTACGAGCAGTACTTC. Translating gives CASSIYMDRATLAGGGLPYYEQYF. The entire variable domain, with the rest obtained from reference TRBV19 and TRBJ2-7, is as follows: DGGITQSPKYLFRKEGQNVTLSCEQNLNHDAMYWYRQDPGQGLRLIYYSQIVNDFQKGDIAEGYSVSREKKESFPLTVTSAQKNPTAFYLCASSIYMDRATLAGGGLPYYEQYFGPGTRLTVT.

The chain links TRBV7-9 to TRBJ2-7, with TRBD1 matching over 9 bases. J was trimmed by 0 bases and V by 5 bases; bases with no gene match: 8. CDR1 is SEHNR and CDR2 is FQNEAQ in the germline V gene (reference sequence). The CDR3 is made up of 16 amino acids. The CDR3 spells CASSPPTGGNSYEQYF. The CDR3 DNA sequence: TGTGCCAGCAGCCCCCCGACAGGGGGGAACTCCTACGAGCAGTACTTC.

The rearrangement links TRBV28 to TRBJ1-1; possibly TRBD1 for D (5 bases). Germline V gene sequence: CDR1 MDHEN, CDR2 SYDVKM. CDR3 size: 15 residues. V was pared by 5 bases and J by 0 bases, with 13 bases between. Written as DNA, the CDR3 is TGTGCCAGCAGTCCCCCACCAGGGATGAACACTGAAGCTTTCTTT. Its translation is CASSPPPGMNTEAFF.